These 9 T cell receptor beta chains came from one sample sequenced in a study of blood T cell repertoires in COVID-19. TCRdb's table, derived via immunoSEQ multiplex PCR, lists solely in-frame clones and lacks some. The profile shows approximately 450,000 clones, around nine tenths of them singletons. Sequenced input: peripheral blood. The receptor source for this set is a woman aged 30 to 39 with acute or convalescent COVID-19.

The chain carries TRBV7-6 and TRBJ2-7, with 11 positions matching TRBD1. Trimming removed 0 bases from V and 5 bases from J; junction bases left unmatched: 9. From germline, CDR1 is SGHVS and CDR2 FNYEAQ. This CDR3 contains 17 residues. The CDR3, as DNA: TGTGCCAGCAGCTTAGCGGGGTCGGGACAGGGGGTGCACGAGCAGTACTTC. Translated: CASSLAGSGQGVHEQYF.

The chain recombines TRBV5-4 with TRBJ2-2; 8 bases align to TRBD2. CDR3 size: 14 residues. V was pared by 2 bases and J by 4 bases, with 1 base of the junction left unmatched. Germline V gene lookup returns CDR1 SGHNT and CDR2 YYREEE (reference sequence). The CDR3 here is CASSLRGGTGELFF. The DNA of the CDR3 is TGTGCCAGCAGCTTACGGGGGGGCACCGGGGAGCTGTTTTTT.

The chain's CDR3 is CATSDLRPGGPGELFF. CDR3 sequence (DNA): TGTGCCACCAGTGATTTGCGTCCAGGGGGGCCCGGGGAGCTGTTTTTT. The chain joins TRBV24-1 to TRBJ2-2; D may be TRBD1 (7 bases). V was pared by 0 bases and J by 6 bases, with 13 bases between. The length of the CDR3 is 16 residues. The germline V gene encodes CDR1 KGHDR and CDR2 SFDVKD.

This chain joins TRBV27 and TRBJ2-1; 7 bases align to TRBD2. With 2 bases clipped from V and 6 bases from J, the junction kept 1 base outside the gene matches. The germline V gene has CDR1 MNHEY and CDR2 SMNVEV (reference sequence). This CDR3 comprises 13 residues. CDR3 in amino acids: CASSLGEGNEQFF. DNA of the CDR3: TGTGCCAGCAGTTTAGGGGAGGGCAATGAGCAGTTCTTC.

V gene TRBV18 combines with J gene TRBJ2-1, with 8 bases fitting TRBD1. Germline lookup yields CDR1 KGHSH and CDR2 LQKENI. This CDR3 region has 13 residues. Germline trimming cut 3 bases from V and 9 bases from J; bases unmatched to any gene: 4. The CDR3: CASSPTGEVEQFF. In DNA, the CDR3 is TGTGCCAGCTCACCGACAGGGGAGGTTGAGCAGTTCTTC.

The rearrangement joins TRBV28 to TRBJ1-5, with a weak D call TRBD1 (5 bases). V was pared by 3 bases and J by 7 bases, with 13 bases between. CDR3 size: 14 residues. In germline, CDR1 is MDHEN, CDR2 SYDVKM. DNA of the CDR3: TGTGCCAGCAGTTTGGGGGGTTCGGGGCAGCCCCAGCATTTT. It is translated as CASSLGGSGQPQHF.

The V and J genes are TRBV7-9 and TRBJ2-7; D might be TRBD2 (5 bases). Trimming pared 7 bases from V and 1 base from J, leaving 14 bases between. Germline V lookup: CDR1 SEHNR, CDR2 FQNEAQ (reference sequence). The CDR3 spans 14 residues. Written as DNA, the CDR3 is TGTGCCAGCATCCCGTGGTCGGGGTCCTACGAGCAGTACTTC. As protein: CASIPWSGSYEQYF.

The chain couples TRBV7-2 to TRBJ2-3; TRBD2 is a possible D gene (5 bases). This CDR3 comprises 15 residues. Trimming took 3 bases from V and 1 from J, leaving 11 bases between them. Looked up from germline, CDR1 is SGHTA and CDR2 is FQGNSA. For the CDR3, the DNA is TGTGCCAGCAGCTTTACCGGGGTACGCACAGATACGCAGTATTTT. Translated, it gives CASSFTGVRTDTQYF.

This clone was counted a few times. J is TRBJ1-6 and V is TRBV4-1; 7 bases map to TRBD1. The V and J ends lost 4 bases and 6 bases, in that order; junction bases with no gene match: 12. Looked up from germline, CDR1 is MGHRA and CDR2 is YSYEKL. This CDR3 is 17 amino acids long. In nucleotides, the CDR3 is TGCGCCAGCAGCCCAATCCTGGGACAGAAGATTAATTCACCCCTCCACTTT. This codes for CASSPILGQKINSPLHF.